This TCR beta chain stems from a study of T-cell memory formation after mild COVID-19. Each CDR3 protein gets one entry after TCRdb re-called the 5' RACE reads with MiXCR. This table has about 320,000 distinct CDR3 sequences, roughly an eighth appearing once. There are many counts of this clonotype. Specimen: PBMCs or a T cell subset sorted from them (not recorded which). The TCR sequence derives from a man between 18 and 35 years old who had mild COVID-19 (a few samples of this study predate the infection). Cell type and time point are not known.

The CDR3 reads CASSFGGADSEQYF. The CDR3, as DNA: TGTGCCAGCAGCTTCGGGGGGGCGGATAGCGAGCAGTACTTC. This rearrangement joins TRBV5-4 to TRBJ2-7; 8 positions match TRBD2. From germline, CDR1 is SGHNT and CDR2 YYREEE (reference sequence). This CDR3 region has 14 residues. V was pared by 2 bases and J by 6 bases, with 7 bases of the junction left unmatched.